The 5 T cell receptor beta chains given below trace back to one sample, sequenced in a study of cytomegalovirus exposure and HLA in healthy donors (dated 2017 in TCRdb). The library was generated by the immunoSEQ multiplex PCR assay. For the multiplex PCR, a mixture combining 60 forward primers for TCR Vbeta segments and 13 reverse primers for TCR Jbeta segments was used. Sourced from immuneACCESS, this table was stored by TCRdb with only in-frame sequences that have V and J called. A share of the clones is absent; for the studies checked, an unresolved V gene accounts for under half, and the remainder has no known explanation. The sample table shows fewer than 150,000 clones, and less than 80% are seen once. The ten most abundant clones make up approximately 10% of the sample. Source material: PBMCs. The receptors here all came from a woman aged 45 to 65 in good health and CMV-seropositive.

This clone showed up just a few times. CDR3 in DNA: TGTGCCAGCAGCGGGGGACAGACGAACACTGAAGCTTTCTTT. Amino acids: CASSGGQTNTEAFF. The genes are TRBV9 and TRBJ1-1; 7 bases align to TRBD1. The CDR3 sequence is 14 residues long. Trimming at V came to 3 bases and at J to 1 base, leaving 3 bases not matched to a gene. From germline, CDR1 is SGDLS and CDR2 YYNGEE.

The rearrangement uses TRBV11-2 and TRBJ2-7; no clear D gene. The germline CDR1 and CDR2 sequences are SGHAT and FQNNGV. The CDR3 has 13 amino acids. Trimming pared 1 base from V and 10 bases from J, leaving 14 bases between. The CDR3 loop reads CASSLADLAEQYF. CDR3 nucleotides: TGTGCCAGCAGCTTAGCGGATTTGGCGGAACAGTACTTC.

This chain joins TRBV7-2 and TRBJ2-5; 14 bases match TRBD2. This CDR3 is 18 amino acids long. CDR1 is SGHTA and CDR2 is FQGNSA in the germline V gene. The V gene end was trimmed by 1 base and the J gene end by 5 bases; junction bases not matched to a gene: 9. The CDR3 spells CASSLVGLAGANLETQYF. Here the CDR3 DNA reads TGTGCCAGCAGCTTAGTGGGACTAGCGGGGGCCAACCTGGAGACCCAGTACTTC.

This clone was found once. The rearrangement links TRBV6-6 to TRBJ2-7, with a weak D call TRBD1 (5 bases). Looked up from germline, CDR1 is MNHNY and CDR2 is SVGAGI (reference sequence). This CDR3 spans 12 amino acids. V was shortened by 5 bases and J by 3 bases, with 8 bases between the two germline ends. CDR3 protein: CASSRGRYEQYF. The CDR3 DNA follows: TGTGCCAGCAGTAGGGGCCGCTACGAGCAGTACTTC.

The chain joins TRBV2 to TRBJ2-2; a weak D match, TRBD2 (7 bases). Germline values: CDR1 SNHLY, CDR2 FYNNEI. V shed 8 bases and J shed 5 bases, with 18 bases lying between them. This CDR3 contains 15 residues. CDR3 coding DNA: TGTGCCAGCGGGGCAGGGGAGGGTTTAACCGGGGAGCTGTTTTTT. This codes for CASGAGEGLTGELFF.